The clone carrying this TCR beta chain was counted between two and nine times. As yet, its antigen is unknown. Trimming took off 4 bases at V and 5 bases at J, with 8 bases between the two ends. Germline V CDR1 and CDR2: SNHLY, FYNNEI. The CDR3 has 12 residues. These data come from a study of T cells in narcolepsy. Study context: Healthy controls were enrolled alongside patients with narcolepsy type 1 or type 2.

Clones were read by immunoSEQ multiplex PCR, and TCRdb kept only the in-frame ones, dropping some. The table records about 24,000 clones, 55% to 80% of them present only once. Study-wide findings and caveats: No autoreactive T cell clone sequences appeared in some memory CD4+ repertoires. Same-patient CSF and blood CD4+ T cell clonotypes included HCRT-specific and TRIB2-specific autoreactive ones. Reportedly, autoreactive clonotypes were serially detected in patients' blood but not controls'.

The V gene is TRBV2, the J gene TRBJ2-5, with no clear D. The sample was memory (CD45RA-) CD4+ T cells from blood. This TCR was sampled from a human donor in good health. The CDR3 region is CASSGEVETQYF. In nucleotides, the CDR3 is TGTGCCAGCAGTGGCGAGGTTGAGACCCAGTACTTC.